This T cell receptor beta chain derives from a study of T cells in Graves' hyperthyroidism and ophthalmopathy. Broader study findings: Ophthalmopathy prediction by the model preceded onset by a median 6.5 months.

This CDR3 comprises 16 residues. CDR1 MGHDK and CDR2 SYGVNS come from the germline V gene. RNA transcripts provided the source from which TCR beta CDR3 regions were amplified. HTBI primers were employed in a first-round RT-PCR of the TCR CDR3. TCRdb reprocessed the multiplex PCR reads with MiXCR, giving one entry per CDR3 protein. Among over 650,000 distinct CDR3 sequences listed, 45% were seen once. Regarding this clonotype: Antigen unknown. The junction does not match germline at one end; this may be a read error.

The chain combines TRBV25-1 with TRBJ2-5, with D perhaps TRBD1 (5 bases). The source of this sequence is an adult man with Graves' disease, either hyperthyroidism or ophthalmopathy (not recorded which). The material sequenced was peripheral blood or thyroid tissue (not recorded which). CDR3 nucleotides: TGTGCCGGCAGTGAGCGAGAGCCAGGGTACCAAGAGACCCAGTACTTC. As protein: CAGSEREPGYQETQYF.